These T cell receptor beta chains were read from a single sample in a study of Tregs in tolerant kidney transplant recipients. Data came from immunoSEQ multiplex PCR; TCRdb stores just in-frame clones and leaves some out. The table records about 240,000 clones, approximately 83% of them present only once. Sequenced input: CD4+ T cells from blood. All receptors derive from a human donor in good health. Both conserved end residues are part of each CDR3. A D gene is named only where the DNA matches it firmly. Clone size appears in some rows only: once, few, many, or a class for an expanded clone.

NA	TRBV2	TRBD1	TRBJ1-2	CASSDQGQGAVGYTF	TGTGCCAGCAGTGATCAGGGACAGGGGGCTGTTGGCTACACCTTC
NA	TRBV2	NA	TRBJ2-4	CASSESLMGDIAKNIQYF	TGTGCCAGCAGTGAAAGTCTAATGGGGGACATAGCCAAAAACATTCAGTACTTC
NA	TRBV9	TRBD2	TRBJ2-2	CASHNGGRNTGELFF	TGTGCCAGTCATAACGGGGGGAGGAACACCGGGGAGCTGTTTTTT
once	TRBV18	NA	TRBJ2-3	CASSPDTGNADTQYF	TGTGCCAGCTCACCGGACACAGGGAACGCAGATACGCAGTATTTT
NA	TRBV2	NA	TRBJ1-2	CASSEAWQPSAGYTF	TGTGCCAGCAGTGAAGCGTGGCAGCCCAGTGCGGGCTACACCTTC
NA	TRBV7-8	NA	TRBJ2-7	CASSAHRAPYEQYF	TGTGCCAGCAGCGCACACAGGGCCCCCTACGAGCAGTACTTC
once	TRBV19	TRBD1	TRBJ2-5	CASSIGRLTGGVETQYF	TGTGCCAGTAGTATCGGCCGCCTGACAGGGGGCGTGGAGACCCAGTACTTC
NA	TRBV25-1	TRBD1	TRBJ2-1	CASSTGGRFNEQFF	TGTGCCAGCAGTACAGGGGGCAGGTTCAATGAGCAGTTCTTC
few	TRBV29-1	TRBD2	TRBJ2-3	CSVRTSIESDTQYF	TGCAGCGTCCGGACTAGTATTGAGTCAGATACGCAGTATTTT
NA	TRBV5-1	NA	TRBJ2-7	CASSLSGHYEQYF	TGCGCCAGCAGCTTATCAGGGCACTACGAGCAGTACTTC
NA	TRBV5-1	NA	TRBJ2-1	CASSGGADYNEQFF	TGCGCCAGCAGCGGCGGGGCAGACTACAATGAGCAGTTCTTC
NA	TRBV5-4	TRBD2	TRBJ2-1	CASSLGLAGPYNEQFF	TGTGCCAGCAGCTTGGGACTAGCGGGGCCCTACAATGAGCAGTTCTTC
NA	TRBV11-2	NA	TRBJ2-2	CASSPPEGSNTGELFF	TGTGCCAGCAGCCCCCCGGAAGGGTCTAACACCGGGGAGCTGTTTTTT
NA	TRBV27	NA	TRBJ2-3	CASSLLSPGSVADTQYF	TGTGCCAGCAGTTTATTATCCCCCGGGAGCGTCGCAGATACGCAGTATTTT
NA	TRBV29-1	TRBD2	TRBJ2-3	CSVGVSGRSTDTQYF	TGCAGCGTTGGGGTTAGCGGGAGAAGCACAGATACGCAGTATTTT